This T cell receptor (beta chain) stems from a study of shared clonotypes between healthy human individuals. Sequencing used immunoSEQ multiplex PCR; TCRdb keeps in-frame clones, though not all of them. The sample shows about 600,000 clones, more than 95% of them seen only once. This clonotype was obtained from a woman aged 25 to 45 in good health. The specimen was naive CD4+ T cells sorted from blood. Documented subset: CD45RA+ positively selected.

The CDR3 bases are TGCGCCAGCAGCCCCGCGGCAGAACGACGCTATGGCTACACCTTC. This translates into CASSPAAERRYGYTF. The J gene is TRBJ1-2, the V gene TRBV4-1; D not resolved. Germline V CDR1 and CDR2: MGHRA, YSYEKL. The CDR3 totals 15 residues. V gave up 4 bases and J gave up 4 bases, with 16 bases separating them.